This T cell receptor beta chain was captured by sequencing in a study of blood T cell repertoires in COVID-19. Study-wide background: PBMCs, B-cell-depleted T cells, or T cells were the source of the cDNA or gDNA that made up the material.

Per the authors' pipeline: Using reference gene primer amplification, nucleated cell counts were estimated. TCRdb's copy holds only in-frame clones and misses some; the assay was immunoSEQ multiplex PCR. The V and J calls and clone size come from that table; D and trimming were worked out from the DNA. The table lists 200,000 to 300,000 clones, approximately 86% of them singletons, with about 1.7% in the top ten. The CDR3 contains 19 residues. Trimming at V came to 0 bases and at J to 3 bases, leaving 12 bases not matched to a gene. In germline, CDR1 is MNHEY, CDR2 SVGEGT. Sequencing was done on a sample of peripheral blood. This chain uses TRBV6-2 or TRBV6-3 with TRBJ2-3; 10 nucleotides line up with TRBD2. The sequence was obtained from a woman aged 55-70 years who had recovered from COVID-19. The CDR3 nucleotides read TGTGCCAGCAGTTACTCGAAGATGAGAAGCGGGGGGGCGACAGATACGCAGTATTTT. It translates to CASSYSKMRSGGATDTQYF.